The clone carrying this TCR beta chain was picked up many times. Its target is not known. The sample is drawn from a study of neurological immune-mediated disorders. Findings and caveats of the study: HTLV-1-associated myelopathy ranked highest for TCR clonal expansion and multiple sclerosis lowest, beneath healthy controls. Across subjects, expanded clones had no CDR3 amino acid sequences in common, pointing to private repertoires in all groups.

cDNA synthesis was performed by 5'RACE with 10-nucleotide random UMIs. TCRdb passed the 5' RACE reads through MiXCR, listing each CDR3 protein once. Of 50,000 to 60,000 distinct CDR3 sequences in the sample, just under 4% are singletons; the top ten hold around 2%. The specimen sequenced was CD4+ T cells from blood. The sequence was obtained from a woman aged 40 to 50 with multiple sclerosis.

The CDR3 DNA reads TGCAGCGTTCAACCGGGAATGGGGGGCTACACCTTC. Amino acid sequence: CSVQPGMGGYTF. The chain employs TRBV29-1 and TRBJ1-2; D ambiguous. V lost 5 bases, J lost 8 bases, and 15 bases lay in between. Germline V gives CDR1 SQVTM, CDR2 ANQGSEA. CDR3 length: 12 residues.